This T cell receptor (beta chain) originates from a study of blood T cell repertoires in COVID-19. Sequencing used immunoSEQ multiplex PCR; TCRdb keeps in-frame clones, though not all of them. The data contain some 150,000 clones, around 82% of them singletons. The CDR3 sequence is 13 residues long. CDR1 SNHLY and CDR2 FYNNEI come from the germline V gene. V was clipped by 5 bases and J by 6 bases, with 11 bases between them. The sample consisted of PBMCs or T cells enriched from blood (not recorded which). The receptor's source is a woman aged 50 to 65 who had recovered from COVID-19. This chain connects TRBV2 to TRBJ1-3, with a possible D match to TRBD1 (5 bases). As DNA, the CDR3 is TGTGCCAGCAGTTATCAAGGGGAAAACACCATATATTTT. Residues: CASSYQGENTIYF. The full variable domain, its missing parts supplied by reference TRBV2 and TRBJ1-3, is EPEVTQTPSHQVTQMGQEVILRCVPISNHLYFYWYRQILGQKVEFLVSFYNNEISEKSEIFDDQFSVERPDGSNFTLKIRSTKLEDSAMYFCASSYQGENTIYFGEGSWLTVV.